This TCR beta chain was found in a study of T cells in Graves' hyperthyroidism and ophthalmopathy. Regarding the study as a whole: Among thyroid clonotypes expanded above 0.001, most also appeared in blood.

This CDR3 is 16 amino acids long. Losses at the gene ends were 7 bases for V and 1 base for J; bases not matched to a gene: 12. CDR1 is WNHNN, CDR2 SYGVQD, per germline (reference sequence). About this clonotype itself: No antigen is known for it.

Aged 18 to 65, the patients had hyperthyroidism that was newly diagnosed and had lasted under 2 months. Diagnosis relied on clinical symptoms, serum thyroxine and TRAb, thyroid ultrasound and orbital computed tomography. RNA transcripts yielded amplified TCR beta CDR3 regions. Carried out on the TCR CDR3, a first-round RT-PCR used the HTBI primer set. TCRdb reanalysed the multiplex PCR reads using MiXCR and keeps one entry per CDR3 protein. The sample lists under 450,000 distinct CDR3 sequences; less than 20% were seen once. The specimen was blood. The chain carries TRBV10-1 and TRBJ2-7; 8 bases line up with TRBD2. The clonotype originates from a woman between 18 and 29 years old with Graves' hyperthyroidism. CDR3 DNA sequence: TGCGCCAGCAAGCCCCGGGGGGGGGGCCAGTCCTACGAGCAGTACTTC. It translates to CASKPRGGGQSYEQYF.